The following is a TCR beta chain sequence with its context. Researchers reported that CD8 memory united CD45RO+ cells with CCR7-negative CD45RA+ TemRA cells. Measured with immunoSEQ multiplex PCR; TCRdb has only the in-frame clones, and not every one. The sample consists of roughly 320,000 clones, 87% of them appearing once. This sample is drawn from a study of shared clonotypes between healthy human individuals. The V gene's germline CDR1 is MNHEY and CDR2 SMNVEV (reference sequence). This CDR3 is built from 16 residues. The ends were cut back, 4 bases at V and 4 bases at J, with 20 bases in the middle.

The origin of this receptor is a young man in good health. Sequencing used memory CD8+ T cells sorted from blood. Subset indicated: CD45RO+ cells pooled with CCR7-negative TemRA cells. V is TRBV27 and J is TRBJ2-7; possibly TRBD1 for D (6 bases). Here the CDR3 DNA reads TGTGCCAGCAGTTGGTCGGCAGGGGCCAGAGCTTACGAGCAGTACTTC. It codes for CASSWSAGARAYEQYF.